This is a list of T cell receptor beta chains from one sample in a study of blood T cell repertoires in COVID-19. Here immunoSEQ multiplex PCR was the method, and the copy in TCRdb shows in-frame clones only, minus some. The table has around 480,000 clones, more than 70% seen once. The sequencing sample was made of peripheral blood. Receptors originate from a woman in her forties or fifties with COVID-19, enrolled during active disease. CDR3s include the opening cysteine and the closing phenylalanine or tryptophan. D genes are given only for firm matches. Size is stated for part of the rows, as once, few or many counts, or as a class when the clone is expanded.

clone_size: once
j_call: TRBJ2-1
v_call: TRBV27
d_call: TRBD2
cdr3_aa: CASSPPGTSGGLFFF
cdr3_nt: TGTGCCAGCAGTCCACCTGGGACTAGCGGGGGGCTCTTTTTCTTC

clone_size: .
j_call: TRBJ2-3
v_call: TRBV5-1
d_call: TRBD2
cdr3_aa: CASSLESSGGVLSTDTQYF
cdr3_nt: TGCGCCAGCAGCTTGGAGTCCAGCGGGGGGGTACTCAGCACAGATACGCAGTATTTT

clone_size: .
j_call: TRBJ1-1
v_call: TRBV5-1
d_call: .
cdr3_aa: CASSLEIRGESEAFF
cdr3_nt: TGCGCCAGCAGCTTGGAGATTAGGGGTGAGTCTGAAGCTTTCTTT

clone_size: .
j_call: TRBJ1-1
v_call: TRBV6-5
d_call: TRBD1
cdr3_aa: CASRPPTGGTEAFF
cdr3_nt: TGTGCCAGCAGGCCTCCCACAGGGGGCACTGAAGCTTTCTTT

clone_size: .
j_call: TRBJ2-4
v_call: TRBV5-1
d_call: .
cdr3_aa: CASRGESFRDIQYF
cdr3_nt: TGCGCCAGCAGGGGAGAAAGTTTTCGGGACATTCAGTACTTC

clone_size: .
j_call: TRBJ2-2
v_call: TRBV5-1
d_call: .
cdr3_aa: CASRGEAGELFF
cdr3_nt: TGCGCCAGCCGGGGTGAGGCCGGGGAGCTGTTTTTT

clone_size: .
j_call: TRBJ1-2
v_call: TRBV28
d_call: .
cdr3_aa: CASSLYQGNYGYTF
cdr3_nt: TGTGCCAGCAGTTTATATCAGGGTAACTATGGCTACACCTTC

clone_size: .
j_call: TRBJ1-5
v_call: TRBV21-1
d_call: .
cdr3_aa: CASSKTGRGLNQPQHF
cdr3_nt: TGTGCCAGCAGCAAAACGGGTAGGGGGCTTAATCAGCCCCAGCATTTT

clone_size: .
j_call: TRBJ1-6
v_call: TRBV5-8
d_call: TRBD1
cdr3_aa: CASSPGDRSNSPLHF
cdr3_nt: TGTGCCAGCAGCCCGGGGGACAGGAGTAATTCACCCCTCCACTTT

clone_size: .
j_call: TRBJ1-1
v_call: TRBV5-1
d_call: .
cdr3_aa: CASSLGQTKIEAFF
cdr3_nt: TGCGCCAGCAGCTTGGGACAGACCAAAATCGAAGCTTTCTTT

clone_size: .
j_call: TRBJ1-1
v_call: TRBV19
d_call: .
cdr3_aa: CASSTSVDTEAFF
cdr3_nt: TGTGCCAGTAGTACCTCCGTCGACACTGAAGCTTTCTTT

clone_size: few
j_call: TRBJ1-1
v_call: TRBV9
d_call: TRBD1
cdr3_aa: CASSGGTGNKAFF
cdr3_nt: TGTGCCAGCAGTGGTGGGACAGGAAACAAAGCTTTCTTT

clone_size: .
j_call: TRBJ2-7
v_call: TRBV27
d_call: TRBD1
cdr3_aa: CASRRSPPGQGFYEQYF
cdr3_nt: TGTGCCAGCAGGAGGTCCCCACCGGGACAGGGGTTCTACGAGCAGTACTTC

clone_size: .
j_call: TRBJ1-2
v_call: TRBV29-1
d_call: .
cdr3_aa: CSVEREGNGYTF
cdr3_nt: TGCAGCGTTGAAAGGGAGGGGAATGGCTACACCTTC

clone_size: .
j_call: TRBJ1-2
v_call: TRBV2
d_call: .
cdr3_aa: CASRTEGGYGYTF
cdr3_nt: TGTGCCAGCAGAACAGAAGGTGGCTATGGCTACACCTTC

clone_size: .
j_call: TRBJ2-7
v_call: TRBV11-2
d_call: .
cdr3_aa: CASSLAGSGYEQYF
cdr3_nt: TGTGCCAGCAGCTTAGCTGGGAGCGGGTACGAGCAGTACTTC

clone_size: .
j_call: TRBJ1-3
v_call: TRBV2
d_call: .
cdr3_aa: CASAREGGEAGNTIYF
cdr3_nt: TGTGCCAGCGCCCGGGAGGGGGGCGAGGCTGGAAACACCATATATTTT

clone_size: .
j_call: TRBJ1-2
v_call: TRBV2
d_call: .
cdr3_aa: CASSVRRGDYGYTF
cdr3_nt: TGTGCCAGCAGTGTAAGGCGGGGGGACTATGGCTACACCTTC

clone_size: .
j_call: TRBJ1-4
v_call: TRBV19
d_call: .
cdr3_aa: CASSMTATNEKLFF
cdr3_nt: TGTGCCAGTAGTATGACAGCAACTAATGAAAAACTGTTTTTT

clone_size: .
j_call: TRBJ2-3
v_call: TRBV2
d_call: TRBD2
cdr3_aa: CASKGGTTLDTQYF
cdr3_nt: TGTGCCAGCAAAGGCGGGACTACCCTGGATACGCAGTATTTT

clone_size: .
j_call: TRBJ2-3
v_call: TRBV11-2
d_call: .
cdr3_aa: CASSSFTRTDFHTDTQYF
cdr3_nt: TGTGCCAGCAGCTCATTTACCCGGACAGACTTTCACACAGATACGCAGTATTTT

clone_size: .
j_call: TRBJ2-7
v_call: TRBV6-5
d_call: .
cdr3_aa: CATLKVADSSYEQYF
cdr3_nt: TGTGCCACTTTAAAAGTGGCAGACAGCTCCTACGAGCAGTACTTC

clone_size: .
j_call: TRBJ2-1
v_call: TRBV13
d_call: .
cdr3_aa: CASSLGLGNEQFF
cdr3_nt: TGTGCCAGCAGCTTAGGCCTAGGAAATGAGCAGTTCTTC

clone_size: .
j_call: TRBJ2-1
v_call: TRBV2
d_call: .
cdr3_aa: CASSYGRLEEFF
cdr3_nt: TGTGCCAGCAGTTATGGTCGACTTGAGGAGTTCTTC

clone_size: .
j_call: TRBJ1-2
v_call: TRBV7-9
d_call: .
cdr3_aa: CASSPLTNRGGYGYTF
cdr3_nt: TGTGCCAGCAGCCCACTCACGAATCGGGGAGGCTATGGCTACACCTTC

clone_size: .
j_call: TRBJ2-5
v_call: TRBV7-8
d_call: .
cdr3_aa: CASTTGPQGTQYF
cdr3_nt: TGTGCCAGCACCACCGGTCCCCAGGGGACCCAGTACTTC

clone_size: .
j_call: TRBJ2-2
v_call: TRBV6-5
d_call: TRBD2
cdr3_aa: CASSPGGTSGGELFF
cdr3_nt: TGTGCCAGCAGTCCCGGAGGGACTAGCGGCGGGGAGCTGTTTTTT

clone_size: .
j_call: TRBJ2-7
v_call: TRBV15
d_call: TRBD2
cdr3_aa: CATRSGTSGGGRNF
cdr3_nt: TGTGCCACCAGGTCGGGGACTAGCGGGGGAGGTAGAAACTTC

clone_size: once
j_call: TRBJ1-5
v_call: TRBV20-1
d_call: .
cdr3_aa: CSASVEANQPQHF
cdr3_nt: TGCAGTGCTAGTGTCGAGGCCAATCAGCCCCAGCATTTT

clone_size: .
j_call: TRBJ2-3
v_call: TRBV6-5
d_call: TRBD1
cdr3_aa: CASSFTTGTDTQYF
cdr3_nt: TGTGCCAGCAGTTTCACGACAGGGACAGATACGCAGTATTTT

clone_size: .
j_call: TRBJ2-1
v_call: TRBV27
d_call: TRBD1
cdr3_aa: CASSLLGRGSNEQFF
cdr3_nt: TGTGCCAGCAGTTTATTGGGCAGGGGGAGCAATGAGCAGTTCTTC

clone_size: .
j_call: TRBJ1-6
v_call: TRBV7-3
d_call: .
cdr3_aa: CASKPRDNPREPLHF
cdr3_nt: TGTGCCAGCAAACCTCGGGACAACCCCAGGGAACCCCTCCACTTT

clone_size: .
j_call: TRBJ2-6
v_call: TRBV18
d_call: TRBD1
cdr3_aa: CASSPGQPSSGANVLTF
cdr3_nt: TGTGCCAGCTCCCCGGGACAGCCGAGCTCTGGGGCCAACGTCCTGACTTTC

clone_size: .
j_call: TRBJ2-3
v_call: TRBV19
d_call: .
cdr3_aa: CASSPGLDTQYF
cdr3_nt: TGTGCCAGTTCTCCAGGGTTAGATACGCAGTATTTT

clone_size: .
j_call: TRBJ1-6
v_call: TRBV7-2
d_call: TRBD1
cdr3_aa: CASSLNDRAGPLHF
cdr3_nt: TGTGCCAGCAGCTTAAACGACAGGGCCGGACCCCTCCACTTT

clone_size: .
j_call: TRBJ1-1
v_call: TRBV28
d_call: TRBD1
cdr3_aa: CASRSSGQKAFF
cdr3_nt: TGTGCCAGCAGGTCCTCGGGACAGAAAGCTTTCTTT

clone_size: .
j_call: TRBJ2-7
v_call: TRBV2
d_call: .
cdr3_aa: CASSWVIHRDSYEQYF
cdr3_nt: TGTGCCAGCAGTTGGGTTATCCATCGGGACTCCTACGAGCAGTACTTC

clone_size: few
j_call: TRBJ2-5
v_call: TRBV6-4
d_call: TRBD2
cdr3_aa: CASSGGEGLSGETQYF
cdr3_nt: TGTGCCAGCAGTGGCGGGGAGGGCTTATCGGGGGAGACCCAGTACTTC

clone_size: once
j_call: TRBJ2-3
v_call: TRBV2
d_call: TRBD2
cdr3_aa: CASSEPSGGSWSTDTQYF
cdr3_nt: TGTGCCAGCAGTGAACCTAGCGGGGGATCATGGAGCACAGATACGCAGTATTTT

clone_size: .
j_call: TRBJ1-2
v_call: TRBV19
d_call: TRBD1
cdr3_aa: CASSAGGGLYGYTF
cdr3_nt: TGTGCCAGTAGCGCAGGGGGAGGTCTCTATGGCTACACCTTC

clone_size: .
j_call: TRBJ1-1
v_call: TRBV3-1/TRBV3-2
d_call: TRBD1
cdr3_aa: CASSQDAGTGRRTEAFF
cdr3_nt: TGTGCCAGCAGCCAAGACGCCGGGACAGGCCGGAGGACTGAAGCTTTCTTT

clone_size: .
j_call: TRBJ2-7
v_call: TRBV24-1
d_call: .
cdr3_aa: CATSALAGKRQYF
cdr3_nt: TGTGCCACCAGTGCATTGGCCGGGAAGAGGCAGTACTTC

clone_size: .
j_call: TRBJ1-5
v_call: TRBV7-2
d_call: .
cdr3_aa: CASSLILNQPQHF
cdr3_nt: TGTGCCAGCAGCTTAATACTGAATCAGCCCCAGCATTTT

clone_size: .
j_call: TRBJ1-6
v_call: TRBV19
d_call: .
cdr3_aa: CASSETGGYSPLHF
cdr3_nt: TGTGCCAGTAGTGAGACAGGTGGTTATTCACCCCTCCACTTT

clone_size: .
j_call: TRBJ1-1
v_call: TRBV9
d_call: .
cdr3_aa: CASSARLGAEITEAFF
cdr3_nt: TGTGCCAGCAGCGCTCGCCTTGGGGCAGAGATCACTGAAGCTTTCTTT

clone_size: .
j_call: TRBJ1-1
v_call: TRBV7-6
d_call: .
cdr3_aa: CASSWEGVYGALTEAFF
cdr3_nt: TGTGCCAGCAGCTGGGAGGGGGTGTATGGGGCCCTCACTGAAGCTTTCTTT

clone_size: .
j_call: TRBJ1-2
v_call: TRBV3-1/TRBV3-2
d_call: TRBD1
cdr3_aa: CASSQGYRGYGYTF
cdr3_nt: TGTGCCAGCAGCCAAGGATACAGGGGGTATGGCTACACCTTC

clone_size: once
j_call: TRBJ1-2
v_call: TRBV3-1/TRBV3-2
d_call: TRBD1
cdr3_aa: CASSQRSMAGTGFHYGYTF
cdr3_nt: TGTGCCAGCAGCCAACGTTCAATGGCCGGGACAGGGTTTCACTATGGCTACACCTTC

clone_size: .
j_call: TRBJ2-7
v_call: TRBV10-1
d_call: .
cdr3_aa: CASSDGGASSYEQYF
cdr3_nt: TGCGCCAGCAGTGACGGCGGGGCGAGCTCCTACGAGCAGTACTTC

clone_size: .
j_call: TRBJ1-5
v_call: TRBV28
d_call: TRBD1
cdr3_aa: CASSPGQGAQPQHF
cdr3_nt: TGTGCCAGCAGTCCGGGACAGGGAGCTCAGCCCCAGCATTTT

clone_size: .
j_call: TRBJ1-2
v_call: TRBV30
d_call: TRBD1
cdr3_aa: CAWSRDRDYGYTF
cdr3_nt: TGTGCCTGGAGTCGAGACAGGGACTATGGCTACACCTTC

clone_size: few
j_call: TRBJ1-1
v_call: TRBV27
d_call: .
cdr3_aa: CASRSELVNTEAFF
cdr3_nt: TGTGCCAGCAGGTCGGAGCTTGTGAACACTGAAGCTTTCTTT

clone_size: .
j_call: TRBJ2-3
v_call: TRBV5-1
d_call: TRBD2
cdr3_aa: CASSGGGGPTDTQYF
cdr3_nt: TGCGCCAGCAGTGGGGGGGGAGGGCCCACAGATACGCAGTATTTT

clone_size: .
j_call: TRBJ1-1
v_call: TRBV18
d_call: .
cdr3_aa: CASSPREGGGEAFF
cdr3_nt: TGTGCCAGCTCACCTCGGGAGGGGGGAGGTGAAGCTTTCTTT

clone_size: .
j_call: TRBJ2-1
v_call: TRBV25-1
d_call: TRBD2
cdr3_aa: CASSPQQERGGPYNEQFF
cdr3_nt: TGTGCCAGCAGTCCACAACAGGAGCGGGGGGGCCCCTACAATGAGCAGTTCTTC

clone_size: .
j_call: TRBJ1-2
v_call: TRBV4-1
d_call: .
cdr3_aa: CASSLNTAGVANYGYTF
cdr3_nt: TGCGCCAGCAGCCTCAATACCGCCGGTGTTGCTAACTATGGCTACACCTTC

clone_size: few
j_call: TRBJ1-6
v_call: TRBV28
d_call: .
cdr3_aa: CASSLGAETGSPLHF
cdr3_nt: TGTGCCAGCAGTTTGGGTGCTGAGACGGGTTCACCCCTCCACTTT

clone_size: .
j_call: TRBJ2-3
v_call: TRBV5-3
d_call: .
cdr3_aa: CARSITSTDTQYF
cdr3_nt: TGTGCCAGAAGCATTACTAGCACAGATACGCAGTATTTT

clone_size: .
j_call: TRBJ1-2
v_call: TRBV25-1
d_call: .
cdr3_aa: CASSDSTGGTLGKGYTF
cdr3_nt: TGTGCCAGCAGTGACTCCACCGGGGGGACCCTGGGGAAAGGCTACACCTTC

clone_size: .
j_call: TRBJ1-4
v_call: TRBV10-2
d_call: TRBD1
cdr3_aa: CASSEGQQGGNEKLFF
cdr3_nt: TGCGCCAGCAGCGAGGGCCAACAGGGGGGGAATGAAAAACTGTTTTTT